This passage covers 14 T cell receptor beta chains from one sample sequenced in a study of blood T cell repertoires in COVID-19. The protocol was immunoSEQ multiplex PCR, while the TCRdb copy is restricted to in-frame clones and leaves out a portion. This table has around 160,000 clones, 80% appearing once. Sequenced input: peripheral blood. The receptors shown here come from a man between 60 and 75 years old with active or convalescent COVID-19.

Details on this clone: This sample also contains other DNA sequences that code for the same CDR3. J is TRBJ1-2 and V is TRBV14, with D unclear. Trimming removed 1 base at V and 2 bases at J, with 5 bases between. CDR1 and CDR2 (germline): SGHDN, FVKESK. There are 13 residues in the CDR3. The CDR3 protein is CASSQGLNYGYTF. Here the CDR3 DNA reads TGTGCCAGCAGCCAAGGTCTGAACTATGGCTACACCTTC.

V gene TRBV5-4 combines with J gene TRBJ2-7; TRBD2 agrees at 10 bases. V trimming: 2 bases; J trimming: 0 bases; junction bases outside the gene matches: 2. CDR3 length: 15 residues. Germline CDR1 is SGHNT and CDR2 is YYREEE (reference sequence). The CDR3: CASSLSGRASYEQYF. CDR3 sequence (DNA): TGTGCCAGCAGCTTAAGCGGGAGGGCCTCCTACGAGCAGTACTTC.

This chain connects TRBV9 to TRBJ2-2; D might be TRBD1 (6 bases). This CDR3 region has 17 residues. Per germline, CDR1 SGDLS and CDR2 YYNGEE. Trimming cost V 0 bases and J 5 bases, with 17 bases left between them. The CDR3 DNA is TGTGCCAGCAGCGTAGACGGGTACGGAACAGGGACCGGGGAGCTGTTTTTT. Its protein is CASSVDGYGTGTGELFF.

The gene calls are TRBV29-1 and TRBJ2-1; D call uncertain. The length of the CDR3 is 11 residues. Between the trimmed V and J ends, which lost 0 bases and 8 bases, there was a span of 5 bases. Germline-derived CDR1 and CDR2 are SQVTM and ANQGSEA. CDR3 sequence: CSVEEAHEQFF. The CDR3 DNA sequence: TGCAGCGTTGAAGAAGCTCATGAGCAGTTCTTC.

In DNA, the CDR3 is TGCGCCAGCAGCTATACCCACAGGGATGAGCAGTTCTTC. It is translated as CASSYTHRDEQFF. The chain uses TRBV5-1 and TRBJ2-1, with D maybe TRBD1 (6 bases). Trimming shortened V by 3 bases and J by 8 bases, and 12 bases separated the two germline ends. CDR1 and CDR2 from the germline V gene are SGHRS and YFSETQ. This CDR3 region has 13 residues.

This clone was counted a single time. The V call is TRBV7-3, the J call TRBJ1-2; TRBD1 matches 11 bases. The ends lost 5 bases at V and 7 bases at J; junction bases unmatched: 3. The CDR3 has 13 amino acids. CDR1 is SGHTA and CDR2 is FQGTGA in the germline V gene. The CDR3 coding sequence is TGTGCCAGCAGCCAGGACAGGGGGCTTGGCTACACCTTC. Residues: CASSQDRGLGYTF.

There are a few counts of this clone. The rearrangement joins TRBV5-4 to TRBJ2-7, with D perhaps TRBD1 (6 bases). The CDR3 has 13 residues. The V gene's germline CDR1 is SGHNT and CDR2 YYREEE (reference sequence). With 4 bases removed from V and 5 bases from J, the gap between germline ends came to 13 bases. CDR3 nucleotides: TGTGCCAGCAGCCCCGGGACAAGTGACGAGCAGTACTTC. Encoded protein: CASSPGTSDEQYF.

The chain couples TRBV4-2 to TRBJ2-7, with 11 bases lining up with TRBD2. Unmatched junction bases numbered 5, after V lost 2 bases and J lost 2 bases. Per the germline V gene, CDR1 is LGHNA and CDR2 is YNFKEQ. CDR3 length equals 16 residues. The DNA of the CDR3 is TGTGCCAGCAGCCAAACGACTAGCGGGGCCGCCTACGAGCAGTACTTC. Residues: CASSQTTSGAAYEQYF.

The rearrangement links TRBV28 to TRBJ1-2; no clear D gene. The germline CDR1 and CDR2 sequences are MDHEN and SYDVKM. Trimming pared 6 bases from V and 4 bases from J, leaving 12 bases between. This CDR3 is 13 amino acids long. CDR3: CASSNDKVYGYTF. For the CDR3, the DNA is TGTGCCAGCAGCAACGACAAGGTCTATGGCTACACCTTC.

V and J are TRBV10-3 and TRBJ1-2, with TRBD1 identical over 7 bases. With 4 bases clipped from V and 8 bases from J, the junction kept 10 bases outside the gene matches. Germline V gene data show CDR1 as ENHRY and CDR2 as SYGVKD. The CDR3 is made up of 14 amino acids. The CDR3 protein is CAISGLTGVDGYTF. The CDR3 DNA is TGTGCCATCAGTGGCCTCACAGGGGTCGACGGCTACACCTTC.

This clone is a singleton in its sample. Other DNA sequences in this specimen translate into the identical CDR3. The chain joins TRBV12-3 or TRBV12-4 to TRBJ1-1; D call uncertain. V lost 6 bases and J lost 2, with 7 bases in between. The CDR3 contains 12 residues. CDR3: CASSQSNTEAFF. The DNA of the CDR3 is TGTGCCAGCAGCCAGTCTAACACTGAAGCTTTCTTT.

The chain links TRBV3-1 (or the pseudogene TRBV3-2) to TRBJ2-1, with D unclear. Germline V gene data show CDR1 as LGHDT and CDR2 as YNNKEL (reference sequence). The CDR3 loop spans 12 amino acids. Trimming took off 4 bases at V and 10 bases at J, with 11 bases between the two ends. This chain's CDR3 is CASSLSGPEQFF. The CDR3 region has the DNA TGTGCCAGCAGCCTTTCTGGCCCCGAGCAGTTCTTC.

The table lists this clone with a few counts. V and J are TRBV5-1 and TRBJ2-1, with D perhaps TRBD1 (6 bases). The CDR3 consists of 12 residues. Germline CDR1 is SGHRS and CDR2 is YFSETQ. Trimming stripped 7 bases from V and 4 bases from J, with 9 bases between. This CDR3 is CASGTGYNEQFF. The DNA of the CDR3 is TGCGCCAGCGGAACAGGGTACAATGAGCAGTTCTTC.

The chain joins TRBV16 to TRBJ2-5, with a possible D match to TRBD2 (5 bases). The CDR3 consists of 13 residues. Germline V gene lookup returns CDR1 KGHSY and CDR2 FQNENV. V was trimmed by 2 bases and J by 5 bases, leaving 9 bases between them. The CDR3 bases are TGTGCCAGCAGCCAAACTAGAATCGAGACCCAGTACTTC. Translating gives CASSQTRIETQYF. Looking up the rest from reference TRBV16 and TRBJ2-5 gives the full variable domain: GEEVAQTPKHLVRGEGQKAKLYCAPIKGHSYVFWYQQVLKNEFKFLISFQNENVFDETGMPKERFSAKCLPNSPCSLEIQATKLEDSAVYFCASSQTRIETQYFGPGTRLLVL.